The 6 T cell receptor beta chains below come from one sample, sequenced in a study of cytomegalovirus exposure and HLA in healthy donors. TCRdb's table, derived via immunoSEQ multiplex PCR, lists solely in-frame clones and lacks some. The data show tens of thousands of clones, with around 94% seen just once and over 0.65% held by the top ten. Sequencing was carried out using PBMCs. The receptors stem from a man aged 18 to 29 in good health and CMV-seronegative.

This clone was recorded once. The genes are TRBV5-1 and TRBJ1-2, with TRBD1 as a possible D gene (5 bases). The CDR3 has 15 amino acids. The germline CDR1 and CDR2 sequences are SGHRS and YFSETQ. V was pared by 0 bases and J by 6 bases, with 15 bases between. CDR3 region: CASSLEGRLRDGYTF. The CDR3 DNA reads as TGCGCCAGCAGCTTGGAGGGGAGGCTACGTGATGGCTACACCTTC. Complete variable domain (other parts from reference TRBV5-1 and TRBJ1-2): KAGVTQTPRYLIKTRGQQVTLSCSPISGHRSVSWYQQTPGQGLQFLFEYFSETQRNKGNFPGRFSGRQFSNSRSEMNVSTLELGDSALYLCASSLEGRLRDGYTFGSGTRLTVV.

The J gene is TRBJ1-1, the V gene TRBV29-1; D is possibly TRBD1 (5 bases). The CDR3 is 14 residues long. Germline CDR1 and CDR2: SQVTM and ANQGSEA. V was cut by 6 bases and J by 4 bases, with 18 bases left in between. The DNA of the CDR3 is TGCAGCGTCCTGCGGGGCCTCTGGGGCACTGAAGCTTTCTTT. Protein product: CSVLRGLWGTEAFF.

The chain carries TRBV25-1 and TRBJ1-1; D gene unclear. The CDR3 has 13 amino acids. Trimming left V 8 bases short and J 0 bases short, with 10 bases between. Germline V CDR1 and CDR2: MGHDK, SYGVNS. CDR3 coding DNA: TGTGCCAGCCTAGCGGGATTGAACACTGAAGCTTTCTTT. Its protein is CASLAGLNTEAFF.

This chain uses TRBV11-3 with TRBJ1-1; D is possibly TRBD1 (6 bases). The CDR3 contains 15 residues. Trimming cost V 7 bases and J 5 bases, with 20 bases left between them. Germline CDR1 reads SGHNT; CDR2 reads YENEEA. Written as DNA, the CDR3 is TGTGCCAGCACCTCCCCTGGGGGCAGGGCTACTGAAGCTTTCTTT. This gives the protein CASTSPGGRATEAFF.

The rearrangement links TRBV7-8 to TRBJ1-1, with a weak D call TRBD1 (5 bases). V was shortened by 2 bases and J by 4 bases, with 11 bases between the two germline ends. The CDR3 contains 14 residues. From germline, CDR1 is SGHVS and CDR2 FQNEAQ. In DNA, the CDR3 is TGTGCCAGCAGCTTAACAGGTCCGGGCACTGAAGCTTTCTTT. This codes for CASSLTGPGTEAFF.

The V gene is TRBV6-5, the J gene TRBJ2-1, with D possibly matching TRBD2 (6 bases). The CDR3 has 16 residues. Trimming took 0 bases from V and 6 from J, leaving 15 bases between them. Germline V gives CDR1 MNHEY, CDR2 SVGAGI. For the CDR3, the DNA is TGTGCCAGCAGTTACTCGCGGTTCCCGGGGGTCAATGAGCAGTTCTTC. It yields the protein CASSYSRFPGVNEQFF.